This T cell receptor beta chain is drawn from a study of blood T cell repertoires in COVID-19. Study-level information: PBMCs, B-cell-depleted T cells, or T cells were the source of the cDNA or gDNA that made up the material.

Sequenced by immunoSEQ multiplex PCR; TCRdb stores in-frame clones only, minus some. The data contain fewer than 150,000 clones, around three quarters of them seen just once; the ten biggest clones take up 10% to 14%. J lost 4 bases, V lost 1 base, and 5 bases had no gene match. CDR3 size: 16 residues. CDR1 is SGHVS, CDR2 FQNEAQ, per germline. The TCR sequence derives from a human donor in a cohort sampled during active COVID-19. Specimen: peripheral blood. The chain carries TRBV7-8 and TRBJ1-5; 9 bases align to TRBD1. CDR3: CASSLENRGRNQPQHF. Here the CDR3 DNA reads TGTGCCAGCAGCTTAGAGAACAGGGGGCGGAATCAGCCCCAGCATTTT. Variable domain in full (rest from reference TRBV7-8 and TRBJ1-5): GAGVSQSPRYKVAKRGQDVALRCDPISGHVSLFWYQQALGQGPEFLTYFQNEAQLDKSGLPSDRFFAERPEGSVSTLKIQRTQQEDSAVYLCASSLENRGRNQPQHFGDGTRLSIL.